In its sample, the clone carrying this T cell receptor beta chain was seen a few times. Antigen: not known. This entry belongs to a study of cytomegalovirus exposure and HLA in healthy donors. The wider study: Ancestry clustering placed roughly 86% of approximately 420 genotyped donors in the Caucasian-associated cluster. General observations from the study: Reportedly, TCR beta sequences accurately predicted HLA-A and HLA-B alleles in most subjects. High specificity and sensitivity for cytomegalovirus status were reported for the classifier.

Trimming removed 1 base from V and 6 bases from J; junction bases left unmatched: 3. Per the germline V gene, CDR1 is SEHNR and CDR2 is FQNEAQ (reference sequence). The CDR3 has 15 amino acids. PCR primers comprised 60 Vbeta and 13 Jbeta primers. The repertoire was sequenced with immunoSEQ multiplex PCR; TCRdb's copy has only in-frame clones and lacks some. The sample has under 130,000 clones, roughly an eighth seen once. The chain links TRBV7-9 to TRBJ2-2; 9 positions match TRBD2. The sample consisted of PBMCs. The clonotype originates from a middle-aged man in good health and CMV-seropositive. CDR3 DNA sequence: TGTGCCAGCAGCTTAGAAGGCGGGGGGGCCGGGGAGCTGTTTTTT. Protein product: CASSLEGGGAGELFF.